Detailed here is one T cell receptor beta chain. Enrollees, about 18 to 90 years old, lived in approximately 25 US areas. The source of the sample is a study of blood T cell repertoires in COVID-19. The CDR3 spans 11 residues. Trimming removed 6 bases from V and 11 bases from J; junction bases left unmatched: 6. The repertoire was sequenced with immunoSEQ multiplex PCR; TCRdb's copy has only in-frame clones and lacks some. The sample shows some 270,000 clones, 70% to 90% of them seen only once. What was sequenced was PBMCs or T cells enriched from blood (not recorded which). The chain employs TRBV12-3 or TRBV12-4 and TRBJ1-1; 7 bases match TRBD1. This receptor was taken from a woman aged 30 to 39 who had recovered from COVID-19. This chain's CDR3 is CASRKGGAAFF. The CDR3, as DNA: TGTGCCAGCAGGAAAGGGGGCGCGGCTTTCTTT.